This TCR beta chain was observed in a study of response to subunit inactivated influenza vaccine. This clonotype has a handful of counts. With 6 bases removed from V and 3 bases from J, the gap between germline ends came to 16 bases. Germline lookup yields CDR1 LNHDA and CDR2 SQIVND (reference sequence). CDR3 length equals 15 residues. MiXCR, applied by TCRdb to the RT-PCR reads, yields one record per CDR3 protein. Of around 200,000 distinct CDR3 sequences listed, 13% to 15% are singletons. V usage is TRBV19 and J usage is TRBJ2-3; maybe TRBD2 (6 bases). The material sequenced was CD8+ T cells sorted from PBMCs, taken 4 to 6 days after vaccination. This receptor was taken from a man aged 50 to 60 who received an inactivated influenza vaccine. The chain's CDR3 is CASRGLALGTDTQYF. DNA of the CDR3: TGTGCCAGTAGAGGGCTAGCGTTGGGTACAGATACGCAGTATTTT.